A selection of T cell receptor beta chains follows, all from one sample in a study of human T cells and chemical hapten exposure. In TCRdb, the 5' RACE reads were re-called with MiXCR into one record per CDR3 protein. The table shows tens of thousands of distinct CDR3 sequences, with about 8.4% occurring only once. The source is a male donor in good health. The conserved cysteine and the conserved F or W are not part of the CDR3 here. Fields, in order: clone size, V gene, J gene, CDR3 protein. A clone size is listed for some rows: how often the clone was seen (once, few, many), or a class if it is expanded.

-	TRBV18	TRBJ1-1	ASSQSQGPNSEAF
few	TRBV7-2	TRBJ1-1	ASSLYRENTEAF
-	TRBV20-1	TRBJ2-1	SARGQGYPTYEQF
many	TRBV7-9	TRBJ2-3	ASSLELAGRTDTQY
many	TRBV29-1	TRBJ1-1	SVEGVRTEAF
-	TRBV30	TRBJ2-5	AWSPHSPLRQGRETQY
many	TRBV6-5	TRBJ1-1	ASRPGGKNTEAF
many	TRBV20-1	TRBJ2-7	SARALQGYEQY
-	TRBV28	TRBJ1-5	ASRGVGSQPQH
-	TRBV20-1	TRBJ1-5	SASKLGQPQH
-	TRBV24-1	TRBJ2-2	ATSDFKGTGELF
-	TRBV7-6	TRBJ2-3	ASSLGAGVVSDTQY
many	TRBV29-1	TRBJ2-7	SVDWTGGGEQY
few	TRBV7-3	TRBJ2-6	ASTAGGGGANVLT
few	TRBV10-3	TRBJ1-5	AISDTGGAGNQPQH
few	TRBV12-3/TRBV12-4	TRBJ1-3	ASSLTQSSGNTIY
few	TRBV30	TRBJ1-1	AWSGAFGAEAF
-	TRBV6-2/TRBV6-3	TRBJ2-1	ASSWGAGAERAEQF
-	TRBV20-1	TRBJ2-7	SARVRGGRVAYEQY
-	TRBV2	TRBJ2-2	ASSESRGQTGELF
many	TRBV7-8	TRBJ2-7	ASSLRDLYEQY
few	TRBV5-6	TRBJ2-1	ASSLAGLSSYNEQF
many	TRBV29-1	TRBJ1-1	SVASGWPEAF
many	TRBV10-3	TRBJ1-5	AISKAAYSNQPQH
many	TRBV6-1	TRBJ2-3	ASSEWDVLADTQY
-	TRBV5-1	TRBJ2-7	ASSSLSEAHEQY
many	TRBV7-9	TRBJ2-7	ASSPHWSYEQY
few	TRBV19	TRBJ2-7	ASSIRQGYEQY
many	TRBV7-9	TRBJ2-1	ASSSGGLVFYNEQF
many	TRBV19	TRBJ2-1	ASSGRSGGPYNEQF
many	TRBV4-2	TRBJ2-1	ASSQEGPRHEQF
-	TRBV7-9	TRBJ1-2	ASSVGQSYGYT
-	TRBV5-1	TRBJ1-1	ASSYGAATEAF
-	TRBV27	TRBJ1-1	ASSWDSWGEAF
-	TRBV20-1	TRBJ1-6	SAPTGAPTYNSPLH
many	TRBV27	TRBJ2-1	ASRDTGLAGVPYNEQF
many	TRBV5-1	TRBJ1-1	ASSLEPGQGVLSTEAF
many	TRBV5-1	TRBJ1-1	ASSLARGRLEAF
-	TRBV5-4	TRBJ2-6	ASRFVGTGANVLT
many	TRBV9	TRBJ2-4	ASSANALAKNIQY
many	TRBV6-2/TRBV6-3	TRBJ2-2	ASSYSRGHPNTGELF
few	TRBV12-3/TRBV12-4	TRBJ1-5	ASSLGQGVGSNQPQH